The present T cell receptor beta chain was sequenced within a study of blood T cell repertoires in COVID-19. The assay was immunoSEQ multiplex PCR, and TCRdb's table has in-frame clones only and misses some. The table has some 200,000 clones, around 80% seen once; the top ten hold 4.5% to 7%. The specimen was peripheral blood. The clonotype was recovered from a woman in her seventies with acute or convalescent COVID-19.

The CDR3 DNA sequence: TGTGCCAGCAGGGTAGGACTAGCGGATAGCACAGATACGCAGTATTTT. Amino acids: CASRVGLADSTDTQYF. The chain couples TRBV2 to TRBJ2-3; 10 positions agree with TRBD2. The CDR3 covers 16 residues. Germline CDR1 reads SNHLY; CDR2 reads FYNNEI. J lost 0 bases, V lost 6 bases, and 6 bases had no gene match.